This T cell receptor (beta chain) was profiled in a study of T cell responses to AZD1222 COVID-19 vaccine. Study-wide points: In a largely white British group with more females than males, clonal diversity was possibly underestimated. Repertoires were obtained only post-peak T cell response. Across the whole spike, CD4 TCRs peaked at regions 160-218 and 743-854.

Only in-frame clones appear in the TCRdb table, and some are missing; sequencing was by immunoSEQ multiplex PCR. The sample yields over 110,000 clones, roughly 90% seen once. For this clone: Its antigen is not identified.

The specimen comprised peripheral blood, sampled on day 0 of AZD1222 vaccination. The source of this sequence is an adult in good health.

The CDR3 nucleotides are TGTGCCTGGAGTTACCAAAAGGGGATGAGGACCTACGAGCAGTACTTC. Amino acids: CAWSYQKGMRTYEQYF. This rearrangement joins TRBV30 to TRBJ2-7; tentatively, D is TRBD1 (5 bases). The ends were cut back, 2 bases at V and 2 bases at J, with 19 bases in the middle. Germline values: CDR1 GTSNPN, CDR2 SVGIG (reference sequence). CDR3 length equals 16 residues.